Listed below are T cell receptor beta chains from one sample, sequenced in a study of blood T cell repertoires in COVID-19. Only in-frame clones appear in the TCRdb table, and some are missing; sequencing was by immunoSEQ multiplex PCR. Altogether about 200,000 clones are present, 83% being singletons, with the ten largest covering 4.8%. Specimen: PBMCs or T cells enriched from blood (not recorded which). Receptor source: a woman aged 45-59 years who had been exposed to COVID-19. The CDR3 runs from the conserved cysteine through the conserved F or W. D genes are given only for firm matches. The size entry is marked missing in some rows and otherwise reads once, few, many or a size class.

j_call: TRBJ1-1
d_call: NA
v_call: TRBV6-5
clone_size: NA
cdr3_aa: CASRLAGNTEAFF
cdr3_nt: TGTGCCAGCAGACTAGCGGGGAACACTGAAGCTTTCTTT

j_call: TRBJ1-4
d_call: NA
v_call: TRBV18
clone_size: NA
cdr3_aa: CASSRSTGATNEKLFF
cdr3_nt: TGTGCCAGCTCACGTAGTACGGGAGCAACTAATGAAAAACTGTTTTTT

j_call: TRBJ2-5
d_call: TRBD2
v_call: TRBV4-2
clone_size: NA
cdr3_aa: CASSPSGTSGGAAYQETQYF
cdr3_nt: TGTGCCAGCAGCCCGTCTGGGACTAGCGGGGGGGCTGCCTACCAAGAGACCCAGTACTTC

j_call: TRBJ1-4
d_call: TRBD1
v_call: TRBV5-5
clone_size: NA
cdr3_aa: CASSFGQGTNEKLFF
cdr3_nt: TGTGCCAGCAGCTTTGGACAGGGGACTAATGAAAAACTGTTTTTT

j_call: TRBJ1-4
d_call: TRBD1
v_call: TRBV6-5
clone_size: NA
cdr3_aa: CASRAGGTGAGKLCF
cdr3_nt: TGTGCCAGCAGGGCCGGGGGGACAGGGGCCGGAAAACTGTGTTTT

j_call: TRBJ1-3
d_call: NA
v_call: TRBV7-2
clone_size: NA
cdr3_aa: CASSLARGGNTIYF
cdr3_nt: TGTGCCAGCAGCTTAGCCAGGGGTGGAAACACCATATATTTT

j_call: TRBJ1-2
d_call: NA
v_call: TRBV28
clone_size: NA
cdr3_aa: CASSLKGVGYTF
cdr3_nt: TGTGCCAGCAGTTTGAAGGGGGTTGGCTACACCTTC

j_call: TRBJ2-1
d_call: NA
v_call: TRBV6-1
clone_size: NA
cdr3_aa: CASSEGTTNEQFF
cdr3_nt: TGTGCCAGCAGTGAAGGGACTACCAATGAGCAGTTCTTC

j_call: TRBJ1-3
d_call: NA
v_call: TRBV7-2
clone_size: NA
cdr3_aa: CASSTSSGNTIYF
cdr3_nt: TGTGCCAGCAGCACGAGCTCTGGAAACACCATATATTTT

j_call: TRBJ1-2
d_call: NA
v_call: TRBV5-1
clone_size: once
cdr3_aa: CASSSPGQSYGYTF
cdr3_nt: TGCGCCAGCAGCTCACCGGGACAATCCTATGGCTACACCTTC

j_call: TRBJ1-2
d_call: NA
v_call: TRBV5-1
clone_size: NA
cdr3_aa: CASSFGPGADYGYTF
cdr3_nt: TGCGCCAGCAGCTTCGGTCCTGGGGCAGATTATGGCTACACCTTC

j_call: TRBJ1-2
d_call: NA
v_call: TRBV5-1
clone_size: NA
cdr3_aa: CASSLGSGYRGYTF
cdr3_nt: TGCGCCAGCAGCTTGGGATCGGGGTATAGAGGCTACACCTTC

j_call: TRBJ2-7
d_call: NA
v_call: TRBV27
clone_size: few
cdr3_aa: CASSFTSGSLEQYF
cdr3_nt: TGTGCCAGCAGTTTCACCAGCGGATCCCTCGAGCAGTACTTC

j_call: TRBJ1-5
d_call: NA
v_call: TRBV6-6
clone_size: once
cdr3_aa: CASSHTPGLEMNSNQPQHF
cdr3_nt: TGTGCCAGCAGTCACACCCCGGGGTTAGAGATGAATAGCAATCAGCCCCAGCATTTT

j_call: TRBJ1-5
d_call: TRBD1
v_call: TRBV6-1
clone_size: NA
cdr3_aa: CASSEARQGGNQPQHF
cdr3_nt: TGTGCCAGCAGTGAAGCCCGACAGGGGGGCAATCAGCCCCAGCATTTT

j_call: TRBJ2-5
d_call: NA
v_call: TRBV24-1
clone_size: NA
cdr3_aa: CATSDFPGRETQYF
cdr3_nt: TGTGCCACCAGTGATTTTCCTGGTCGGGAGACCCAGTACTTC

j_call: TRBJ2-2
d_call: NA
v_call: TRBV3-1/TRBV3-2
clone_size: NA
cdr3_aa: CASSQIGTAAGELFF
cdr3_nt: TGTGCCAGCAGCCAAATCGGGACTGCTGCCGGGGAGCTGTTTTTT

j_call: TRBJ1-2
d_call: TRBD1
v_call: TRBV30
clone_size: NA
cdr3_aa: CAWSVGRGTANSGYTF
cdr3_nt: TGTGCCTGGAGTGTGGGCAGGGGGACGGCGAACTCTGGCTACACCTTC

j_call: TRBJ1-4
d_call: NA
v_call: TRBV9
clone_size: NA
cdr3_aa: CASSPGQLNEKLFF
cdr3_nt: TGTGCCAGCAGCCCCGGACAGTTGAATGAAAAACTGTTTTTT

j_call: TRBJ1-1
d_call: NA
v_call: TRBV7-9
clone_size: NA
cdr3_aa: CASSPSFGGASEAFF
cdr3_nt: TGTGCCAGCAGCCCCTCGTTTGGGGGGGCCAGTGAAGCTTTCTTT

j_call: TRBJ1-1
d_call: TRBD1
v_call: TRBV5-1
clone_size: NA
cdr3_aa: CASSLGTGQTTEAFF
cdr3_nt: TGCGCCAGCAGCTTGGGGACAGGGCAAACAACTGAAGCTTTCTTT

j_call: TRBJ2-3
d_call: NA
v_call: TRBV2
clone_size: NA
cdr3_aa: CASSEERTDTQYF
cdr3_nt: TGTGCCAGCAGTGAGGAGCGAACAGATACGCAGTATTTT